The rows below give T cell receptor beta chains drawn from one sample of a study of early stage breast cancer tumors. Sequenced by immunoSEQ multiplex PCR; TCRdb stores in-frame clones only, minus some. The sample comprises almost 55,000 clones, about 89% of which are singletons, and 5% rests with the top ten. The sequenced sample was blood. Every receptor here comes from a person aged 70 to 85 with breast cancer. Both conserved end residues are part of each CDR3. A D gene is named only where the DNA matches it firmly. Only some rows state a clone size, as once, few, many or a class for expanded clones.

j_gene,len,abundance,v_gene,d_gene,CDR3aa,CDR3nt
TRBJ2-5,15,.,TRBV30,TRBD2,CAWSPPGGQRETQYF,TGTGCCTGGAGCCCCCCGGGAGGCCAACGGGAGACCCAGTACTTC
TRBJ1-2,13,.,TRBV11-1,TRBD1,CASSPGQGKGYTF,TGTGCCAGCAGCCCGGGACAGGGCAAAGGCTACACCTTC
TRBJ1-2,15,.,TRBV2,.,CASSGLQGQNYGYTF,TGTGCCAGCAGTGGGCTTCAGGGGCAGAACTATGGCTACACCTTC
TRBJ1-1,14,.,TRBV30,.,CAWSPLQANTEAFF,TGTGCCTGGAGTCCTTTACAGGCGAACACTGAAGCTTTCTTT
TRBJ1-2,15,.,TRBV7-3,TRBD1,CASSPLGTGINGYTF,TGTGCCAGCAGCCCCTTAGGGACAGGGATAAATGGCTACACCTTC
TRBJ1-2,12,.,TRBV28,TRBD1,CATPQGEYGYTF,TGTGCCACCCCACAGGGGGAGTATGGCTACACCTTC
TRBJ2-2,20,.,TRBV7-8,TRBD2,CASSLSYRVGGRAGTGELFF,TGTGCCAGCAGCTTGTCCTACCGAGTTGGCGGGAGGGCCGGCACCGGGGAGCTGTTTTTT
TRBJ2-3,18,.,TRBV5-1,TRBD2,CASSGGLASSSSTDTQYF,TGCGCCAGCAGCGGGGGACTAGCGAGCTCCTCTAGCACAGATACGCAGTATTTT
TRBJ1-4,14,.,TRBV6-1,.,CASSDGLANEKLFF,TGTGCCAGCAGTGACGGACTAGCTAATGAAAAACTGTTTTTT
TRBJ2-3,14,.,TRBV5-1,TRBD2,CASSFTSGRDTQYF,TGCGCCAGCAGCTTTACTAGCGGGAGGGATACGCAGTATTTT
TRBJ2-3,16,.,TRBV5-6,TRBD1,CASSGYGTANTDTQYF,TGTGCCAGCAGCGGATACGGGACAGCAAACACAGATACGCAGTATTTT
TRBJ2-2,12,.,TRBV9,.,CASSVGGRELFF,TGTGCCAGCAGCGTAGGTGGCAGGGAGCTGTTTTTT
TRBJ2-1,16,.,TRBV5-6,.,CASSLMERLAYNEQFF,TGTGCCAGCAGCTTGATGGAACGACTAGCCTACAATGAGCAGTTCTTC
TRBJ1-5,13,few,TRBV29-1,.,CSVVFQESQPQHF,TGCAGCGTTGTGTTCCAGGAATCGCAGCCCCAGCATTTT
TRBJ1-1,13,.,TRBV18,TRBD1,CASSSEQGLEAFF,TGTGCCAGCTCTTCCGAACAGGGGCTCGAAGCTTTCTTT
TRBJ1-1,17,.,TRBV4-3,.,CASSQDRATGRSTEAFF,TGCGCCAGCAGCCAAGACAGGGCGACAGGACGAAGTACTGAAGCTTTCTTT
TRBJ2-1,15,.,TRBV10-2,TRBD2,CASSGAGGPNNEQFF,TGCGCCAGCAGTGGGGCGGGAGGGCCCAACAATGAGCAGTTCTTC
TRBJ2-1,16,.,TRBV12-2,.,CASRPTSGSSYNEQFF,TGTGCAAGTCGCCCGACGAGCGGGAGCTCCTACAATGAGCAGTTCTTC
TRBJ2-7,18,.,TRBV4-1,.,CASSQDNRPELYSYEQYF,TGCGCCAGCAGCCAAGATAACAGGCCGGAACTATACTCCTACGAGCAGTACTTC
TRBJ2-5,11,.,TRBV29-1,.,CSVGGEETQYF,TGCAGCGTTGGCGGGGAAGAGACCCAGTACTTC
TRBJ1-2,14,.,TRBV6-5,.,CAIKPVSSNYGYTF,TGTGCCATCAAGCCTGTAAGCTCTAACTATGGCTACACCTTC
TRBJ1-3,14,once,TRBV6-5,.,CASSLTLTGNTIYF,TGTGCCAGCAGTCTTACCCTAACGGGAAACACCATATATTTT
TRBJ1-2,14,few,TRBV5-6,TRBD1,CASSSTGQGSGYTF,TGTGCCAGCAGCTCCACTGGACAGGGTTCTGGCTACACCTTC
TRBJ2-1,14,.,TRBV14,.,CASSRLSTYNEQFF,TGTGCCAGCAGCCGACTCTCCACATACAATGAGCAGTTCTTC
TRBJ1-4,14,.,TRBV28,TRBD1,CASSSTGNNEKLFF,TGTGCCAGCAGTTCGACAGGGAATAATGAAAAACTGTTTTTT
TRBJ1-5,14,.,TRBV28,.,CASSTPGEGQPQHF,TGTGCCAGCAGTACTCCAGGGGAGGGTCAGCCCCAGCATTTT
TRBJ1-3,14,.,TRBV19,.,CASKEQGSGNTIYF,TGTGCCAGTAAGGAACAGGGCTCTGGAAACACCATATATTTT
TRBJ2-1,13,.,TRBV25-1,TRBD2,CASSSRLAGALFF,TGTGCCAGCAGTTCAAGACTAGCGGGGGCACTGTTCTTC
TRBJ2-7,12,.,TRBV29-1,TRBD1,CSAGDSPYEQYF,TGCAGCGCCGGGGACAGTCCTTACGAGCAGTACTTC
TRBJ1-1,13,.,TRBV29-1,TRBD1,CSVANRGETEAFF,TGCAGCGTTGCGAACAGGGGGGAGACTGAAGCTTTCTTT
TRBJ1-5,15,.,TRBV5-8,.,CASSRPRVSNQPQHF,TGTGCCAGCAGCCGCCCTCGGGTTAGCAATCAGCCCCAGCATTTT
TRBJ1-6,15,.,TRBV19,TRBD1,CASSWDRDGNSPLHF,TGTGCCAGTAGTTGGGACAGGGACGGTAATTCACCCCTCCACTTT
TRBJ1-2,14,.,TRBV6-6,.,CASSYGGASYGYTF,TGTGCCAGCAGTTACGGCGGAGCCAGCTATGGCTACACCTTC
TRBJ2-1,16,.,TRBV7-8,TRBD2,CASSAGTSGRGNEQFF,TGTGCCAGCAGCGCCGGGACTAGCGGGAGAGGCAATGAGCAGTTCTTC
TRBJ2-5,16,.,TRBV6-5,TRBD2,CASSYTSGGLQETQYF,TGTGCCAGCAGTTACACGAGCGGGGGACTCCAAGAGACCCAGTACTTC
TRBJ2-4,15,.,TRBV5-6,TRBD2,CASSLGGGVKNIQYF,TGTGCCAGCAGCTTGGGGGGGGGAGTCAAAAACATTCAGTACTTC
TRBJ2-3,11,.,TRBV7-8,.,CASSRLDTQYF,TGTGCCAGCAGCCGTCTCGATACGCAGTATTTT
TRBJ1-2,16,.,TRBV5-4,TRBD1,CASSPGQGPANYGYTF,TGTGCCAGCAGCCCGGGACAGGGGCCTGCTAACTATGGCTACACCTTC
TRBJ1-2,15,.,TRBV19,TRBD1,CASSMGTGPQYGYTF,TGTGCCAGTAGTATGGGGACAGGACCCCAATATGGCTACACCTTC
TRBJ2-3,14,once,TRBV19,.,CASQERQAEDTQYF,TGTGCCAGCCAGGAACGACAGGCGGAAGACACGCAGTATTTT
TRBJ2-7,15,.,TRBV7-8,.,CASSIRSTGGDEQYF,TGTGCCAGCAGCATTCGCTCTACAGGTGGAGACGAGCAGTACTTC
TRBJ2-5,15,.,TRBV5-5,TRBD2,CASSLAGGLLETQYF,TGTGCCAGCAGCTTGGCGGGGGGGCTTTTAGAGACCCAGTACTTC
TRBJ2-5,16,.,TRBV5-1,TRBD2,CASSLALAGAGETQYF,TGCGCCAGCAGCTTGGCCCTAGCGGGGGCAGGAGAGACCCAGTACTTC
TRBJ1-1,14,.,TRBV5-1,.,CASSYGTLNTEAFF,TGCGCCAGCAGCTACGGGACATTGAACACTGAAGCTTTCTTT
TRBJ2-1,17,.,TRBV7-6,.,CASSLRGGGRSNNEQFF,TGTGCCAGCAGCTTAAGAGGGGGGGGCAGGTCCAACAATGAGCAGTTCTTC
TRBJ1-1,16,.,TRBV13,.,CASSSTRTSGGTEAFF,TGTGCCAGCAGCTCCACTCGGACATCGGGGGGCACTGAAGCTTTCTTT
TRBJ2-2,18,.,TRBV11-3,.,CASSLQGWGGWDTGELFF,TGTGCCAGCAGCCTCCAGGGCTGGGGAGGATGGGACACCGGGGAGCTGTTTTTT
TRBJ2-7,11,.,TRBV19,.,CASKDTHEQYF,TGTGCCAGCAAGGACACCCACGAGCAGTACTTC
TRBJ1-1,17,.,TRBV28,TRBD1,CASSTRDRGWENTEAFF,TGTGCCAGCAGTACGAGGGACAGGGGATGGGAGAACACTGAAGCTTTCTTT
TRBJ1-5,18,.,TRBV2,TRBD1,CASRGTGGRPGSNQPQHF,TGTGCCAGCAGAGGGACAGGGGGCCGACCCGGTAGCAATCAGCCCCAGCATTTT
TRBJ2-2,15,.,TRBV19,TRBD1,CASSGRQGNTGELFF,TGTGCCAGTAGTGGACGACAGGGGAACACCGGGGAGCTGTTTTTT
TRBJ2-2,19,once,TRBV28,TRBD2,CASHARAGTSGRNTGELFF,TGTGCCAGCCATGCCCGAGCCGGGACTAGCGGGAGAAACACCGGGGAGCTGTTTTTT
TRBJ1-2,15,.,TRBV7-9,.,CASSYSGAPNYGYTF,TGTGCCAGCAGCTATTCAGGGGCCCCTAACTATGGCTACACCTTC